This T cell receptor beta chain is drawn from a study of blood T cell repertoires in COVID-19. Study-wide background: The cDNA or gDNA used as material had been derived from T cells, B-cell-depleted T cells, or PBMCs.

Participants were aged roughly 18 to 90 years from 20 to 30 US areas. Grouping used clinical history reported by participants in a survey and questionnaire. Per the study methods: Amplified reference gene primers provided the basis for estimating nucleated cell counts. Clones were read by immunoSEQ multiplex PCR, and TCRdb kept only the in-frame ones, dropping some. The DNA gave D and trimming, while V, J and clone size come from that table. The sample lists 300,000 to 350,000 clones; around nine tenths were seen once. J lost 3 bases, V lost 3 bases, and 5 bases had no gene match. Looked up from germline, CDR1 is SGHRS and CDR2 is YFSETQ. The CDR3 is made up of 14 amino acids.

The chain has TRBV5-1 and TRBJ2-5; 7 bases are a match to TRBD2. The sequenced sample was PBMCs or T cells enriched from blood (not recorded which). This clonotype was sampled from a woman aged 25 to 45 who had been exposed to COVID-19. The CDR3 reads CASSSDGGKETQYF. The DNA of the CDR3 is TGCGCCAGCAGCTCCGACGGGGGGAAAGAGACCCAGTACTTC.